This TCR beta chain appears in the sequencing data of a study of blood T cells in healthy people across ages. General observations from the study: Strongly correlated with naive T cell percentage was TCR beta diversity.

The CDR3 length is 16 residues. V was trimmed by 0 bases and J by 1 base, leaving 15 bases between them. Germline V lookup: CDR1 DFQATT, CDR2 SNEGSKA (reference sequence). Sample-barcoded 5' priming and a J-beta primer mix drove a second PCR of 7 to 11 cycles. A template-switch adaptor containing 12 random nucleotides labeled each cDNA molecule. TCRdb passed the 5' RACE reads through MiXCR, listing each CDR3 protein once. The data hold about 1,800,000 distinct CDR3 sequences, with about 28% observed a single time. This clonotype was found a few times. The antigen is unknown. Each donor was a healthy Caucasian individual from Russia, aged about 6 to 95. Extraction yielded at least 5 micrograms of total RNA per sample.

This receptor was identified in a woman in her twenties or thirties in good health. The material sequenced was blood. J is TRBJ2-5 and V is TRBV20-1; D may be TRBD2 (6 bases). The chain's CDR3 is CSARDMGGRIQETQYF. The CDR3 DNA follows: TGCAGTGCTAGAGATATGGGGGGACGGATCCAAGAGACCCAGTACTTC.